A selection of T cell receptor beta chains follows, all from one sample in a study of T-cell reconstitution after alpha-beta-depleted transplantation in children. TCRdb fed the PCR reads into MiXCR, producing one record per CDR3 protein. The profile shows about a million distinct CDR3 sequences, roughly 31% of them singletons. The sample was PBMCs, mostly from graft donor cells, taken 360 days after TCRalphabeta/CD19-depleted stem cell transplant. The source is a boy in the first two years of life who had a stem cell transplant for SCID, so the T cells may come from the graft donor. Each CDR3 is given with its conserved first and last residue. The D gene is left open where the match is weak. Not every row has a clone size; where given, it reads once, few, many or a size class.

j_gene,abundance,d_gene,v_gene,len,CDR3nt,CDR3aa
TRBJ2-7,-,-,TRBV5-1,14,TGCGCCAGCAGCTTGGCGGGGGCGCACTACGAGCAGTACTTC,CASSLAGAHYEQYF
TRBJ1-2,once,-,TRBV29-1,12,TGCAGCGTTGACAGGGCTTGGGGAGGCTACACCTTC,CSVDRAWGGYTF
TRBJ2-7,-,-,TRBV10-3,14,TGTGCCATCGGCGAGGGACAATGGGCCTACGAGCAGTACTTC,CAIGEGQWAYEQYF
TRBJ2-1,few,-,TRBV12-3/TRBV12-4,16,TGTGCCAGCACCGCCGACACGGGTCCCAAAGGGTATGAGCAGTTCTTC,CASTADTGPKGYEQFF
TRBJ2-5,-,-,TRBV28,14,TGTGCCAGCAGTCCAGTCTCCCCGCAAGAGACCCAGTACTTC,CASSPVSPQETQYF
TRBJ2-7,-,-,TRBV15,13,TGTGCCACCAGCACAGACAGCTTATACGAGCAGTACTTC,CATSTDSLYEQYF
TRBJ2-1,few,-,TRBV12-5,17,TGTGCTAGTGGTTCGGCGCGGGTGGGGTACTCCTACAATGAGCAGTTCTTC,CASGSARVGYSYNEQFF
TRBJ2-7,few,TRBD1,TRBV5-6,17,TGTGCCAGCAGCCCTGCCCCCCCGGGACAGGGACCCTACGAGCAGTACTTC,CASSPAPPGQGPYEQYF
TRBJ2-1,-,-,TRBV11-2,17,TGTGCCAGCAGCTTAATCCTTGGCCGGACCTCTAACAATGAGCAGTTCTTC,CASSLILGRTSNNEQFF
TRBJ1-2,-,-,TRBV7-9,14,TGTGCCAGCAGCTTAGTGATGTCCGGCTATGGCTACACCTTC,CASSLVMSGYGYTF
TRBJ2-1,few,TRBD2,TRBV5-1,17,TGCGCCAGCAGCTTGGCCAGGGTTGTGTCTAGCGGGGCCGAGCAGTTCTTC,CASSLARVVSSGAEQFF
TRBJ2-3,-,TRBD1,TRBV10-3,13,TGTGCCATCGGCGAACAGGGGGCAGATACGCAGTATTTT,CAIGEQGADTQYF
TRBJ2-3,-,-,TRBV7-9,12,TGTGCCAGCAGCGACAGCTCAGATACGCAGTATTTT,CASSDSSDTQYF
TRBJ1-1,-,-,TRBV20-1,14,TGCAGTGCTAGAGCTTTGCGGGGGAACACTGAAGCTTTCTTT,CSARALRGNTEAFF
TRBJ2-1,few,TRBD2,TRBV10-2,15,TGCGCCAGCAGCCGACTAGCGGGGGCCTCCAATGAGCAGTTCTTC,CASSRLAGASNEQFF
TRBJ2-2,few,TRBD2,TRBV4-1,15,TGCGCCAGCACTACCGGGGGGGCGAGCACCGGGGAGCTGTTTTTT,CASTTGGASTGELFF
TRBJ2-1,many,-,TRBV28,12,TGTGCCAGCAGGAAAAGAGGGAATGAGCAGTTCTTC,CASRKRGNEQFF
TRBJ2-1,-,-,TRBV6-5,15,TGTGCCAGCAGTTACGGGGGACCACTCAACAATGAGCAGTTCTTC,CASSYGGPLNNEQFF
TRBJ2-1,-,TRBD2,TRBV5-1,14,TGCGCCACCAAGACTAGCGGGGGTTACAATGAGCAGTTCTTC,CATKTSGGYNEQFF
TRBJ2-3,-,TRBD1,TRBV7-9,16,TGTGCCAGCAGCCCATGGGACAGAGATGGCACAGATACGCAGTATTTT,CASSPWDRDGTDTQYF
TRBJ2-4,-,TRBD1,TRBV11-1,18,TGTGCCAGCAGCTCCGGACAGGGAACCTTCTACGCCAAAAACATTCAGTACTTC,CASSSGQGTFYAKNIQYF
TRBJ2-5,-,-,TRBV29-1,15,TGCAGCGTCCGCCGTTACTCGGGCTTCCAAGAGACCCAGTACTTC,CSVRRYSGFQETQYF
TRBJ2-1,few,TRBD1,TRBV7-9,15,TGTGCCAGCAGCCCGGACAGGATGGGGTACAATGAGCAGTTCTTC,CASSPDRMGYNEQFF
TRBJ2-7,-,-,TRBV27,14,TGTGCCAGCAGTCCTCGGGACGGAAACTACGAGCAGTACTTC,CASSPRDGNYEQYF
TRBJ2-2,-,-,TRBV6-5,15,TGTGCCAGCAGTTGGTCCAGCTTAGGCACCGGGGAGCTGTTTTTT,CASSWSSLGTGELFF